This T cell receptor beta chain derives from a study of human T cells and chemical hapten exposure (dated by TCRdb to about 2021). A note on the overall study: For sensitization, 2% DPC in acetone was applied to an approximately 2 cm by approximately 2 cm area of upper inner arm skin. Weekly therapeutic DPC doses were additionally applied to the scalp of patients throughout the approximately 25-week study period. Patch tests used Finn chambers with 0.01% DPC on the upper back, scored after 6 days by International Contact Dermatitis Research Group standards. The patient cohort, mostly female, included alopecia areata with under or over 50% scalp involvement, alopecia totalis and alopecia universalis. Libraries were pooled for sequencing, and per-sample TCR yields varied mainly because of small differences in library volumes within the pool. The study tracked peripheral blood TCR repertoire changes in vivo during primary and secondary sensitization to the hapten diphenylcyclopropenone (DPC) in alopecia patients. Blood was sampled from patients pre-sensitization (week 0) and at 2, 6 and about 24 weeks after DPC sensitization. Blood for TCR sequencing was provided by twenty-nine alopecia patients at one to four time points (pre-sensitization, 2, 6 and 24 weeks).

Libraries were made using RACE. This sample was sequenced with a NextSeq 500. During library preparation, unique molecular identifiers were attached to individual cDNA molecules so that TCRs could be counted in a quantitative, reproducible way. Each blood RNA sample was used to sequence both TCR alpha and TCR beta chains. The paper's processing steps were these. The median number of TCRs per sample was approximately 98,000, ranging from about 20,000 to 750,000. V, J and CDR3 annotation of the TCR reads was carried out using the Decombinator software suite. For PS versus PT1 abundance plots, all samples were subsampled to the same number of TCRs (28,000). TCRs were defined as expanded if absent before sensitization and observed at least eight times at the 2-week time point. TCRdb itself trimmed the public reads at Q25 with fastp, ran MiXCR and retained productive beta chains. Every CDR3 protein is listed once, alongside the most common genes and DNA of its rows. These V and J calls are TCRdb output, not the study's own analysis. In all, the sample holds fewer than 70,000 distinct CDR3 sequences, and over 9.5% of those were seen once. The ten largest clonotypes hold approximately 5% of the sample.

The CDR3 runs 15 residues from the cysteine to the phenylalanine. CDR3 DNA is the only sequence kept; it has 45 bases, read in frame from the first base. Cut back by 7 bases and 0 bases, the V and J ends lie 12 bases apart. As encoded in the germline V gene, CDR1 is MNHNS while CDR2 is SASEGT. Study-level results and caveats: The number of TCRs above 1 in 1000 frequency did not change with DPC sensitization; there was no evidence of global repertoire structure alterations. Significantly more large CDR3 similarity clusters were formed by expanded TCRs than by pre-sensitization or healthy control sets, consistent with antigen-driven responses. Repeated subsampling changed both the strength of the expansion versus patch-test correlation and the threshold at which that correlation became significant. The number of PT1 expanded TCRs positively correlated with patch test score, significant at thresholds 8, 16 and 32 but not 4. Because all patients had alopecia, a presumed autoimmune disease, the immune response of the patients might differ from that of healthy individuals.

Comment on this clonotype: Its antigen remains undetermined. The sample holds no much larger clone one base away, and base qualities are not on file.

The sample's time point, from its label and the paper: pre-sensitization, week 0. Sample treatment or condition, as interpreted from the label and publication: therapeutic diphenylcyclopropenone sensitization with weekly scalp DPC. At every patch-test visit, the blood draw took place before the patch test was put on. To be eligible, patients had to be aged 18 to 70, diagnosed with alopecia and judged suitable for DPC therapy, while pregnant patients were excluded. Unfractionated whole blood was collected in Tempus Blood RNA tubes, and total RNA was extracted from that blood. Here the chain combines TRBV6-1 and TRBJ2-2; the best D guess is TRBD2, with 6 bases matching. This receptor was identified in a woman aged 45-65 years with alopecia areata. Some clones in this sample may be carry-over from other donors' samples. The sequencing here drew on whole blood, taken in connection with sensitization to the hapten diphenylcyclopropenone (DPC). The DNA sequence is as follows: TGTGCCAGCAAAGCGGGCCTCGCGAACACCGGGGAGCTGTTTTTT. The resulting protein is CASKAGLANTGELFF.